The clone carrying this T cell receptor (beta chain) was counted between two and nine times. Germline CDR1 is LNHDA and CDR2 is SQIVND (reference sequence). The CDR3 totals 14 residues. Trimming removed 5 bases from V and 5 bases from J; junction bases left unmatched: 3. Amplification used 60 Vbeta primers and 13 Jbeta primers. Produced via immunoSEQ multiplex PCR; TCRdb's table is partial and in-frame only. The repertoire has 85,000 to 130,000 clones, approximately 78% of them found once; the top ten carry roughly 1.9%. The data belong to a study of cytomegalovirus exposure and HLA in healthy donors.

This TCR came from a woman aged 40 to 50 in good health and CMV-seronegative. The gene calls are TRBV19 and TRBJ2-1; 10 bases agree with TRBD2. Input material: PBMCs. The DNA of the CDR3 is TGTGCCAGTAGTCGGGGACTAGCGCACAATGAGCAGTTCTTC. Translating it yields CASSRGLAHNEQFF.